These 10 T cell receptor beta chains were all obtained from the same sample, sequenced in a study of CD8 T cells in Susac syndrome. Random hexamers were used to reverse transcribe an amount of about 0.45 to 1 ug RNA. TCRdb recomputed calls from the immunoSEQ multiplex PCR reads with MiXCR, one row per CDR3 protein. In the table there are about 130,000 distinct CDR3 sequences, about 95% of which are singletons. The material sequenced was CD8+ T cells from PBMCs. The receptors derive from a human donor with Susac syndrome.

The chain recombines TRBV4-3 with TRBJ2-6; the D is unclear. Germline V gene sequence: CDR1 LGHNA, CDR2 YSLEER. The CDR3 sequence is 17 residues long. V lost 0 bases and J 1 base, leaving 10 bases between the germline ends. This CDR3 is CASSQDGGSSGANVLTF. Written as DNA, the CDR3 is TGCGCCAGCAGCCAAGATGGCGGATCGTCTGGGGCCAACGTCCTGACTTTC.

The rearrangement uses TRBV4-3 and TRBJ1-2, with a possible D match to TRBD1 (5 bases). The CDR3 covers 16 residues. Trimming cost V 0 bases and J 2 bases, with 13 bases left between them. In germline, CDR1 is LGHNA, CDR2 YSLEER. CDR3 nucleotides: TGCGCCAGCAGCCAAGAGGGCCGGGAGGGGAACTATGGCTACACCTTC. Its protein is CASSQEGREGNYGYTF.

The chain joins TRBV6-1 to TRBJ1-2; 9 positions match TRBD1. Per the germline V gene, CDR1 is MNHNS and CDR2 is SASEGT. Germline trimming cut 4 bases from V and 6 bases from J; bases unmatched to any gene: 6. The CDR3 covers 14 residues. The CDR3 DNA sequence: TGTGCCAGCAGTGGGGGACAGGGTGGAGATGGCTACACCTTC. This gives the protein CASSGGQGGDGYTF.

The J gene is TRBJ2-1, the V gene TRBV4-2, with 8 bases matching TRBD1. V was clipped by 0 bases and J by 5 bases; unmatched bases: 9. The germline V gene encodes CDR1 LGHNA and CDR2 YNFKEQ. The CDR3 sequence is 17 residues long. The CDR3 nucleotides are TGTGCCAGCAGCCAAGATGTTTCGGGACAGGACCACAATGAGCAGTTCTTC. Translating gives CASSQDVSGQDHNEQFF.

V and J are TRBV27 and TRBJ2-1; TRBD2 matches 7 bases. The CDR3 sequence is 14 residues long. V gave up 7 bases and J gave up 0 bases; unmatched junction bases: 3. Germline V gene sequence: CDR1 MNHEY, CDR2 SMNVEV (reference sequence). In nucleotides, the CDR3 is TGTGCCAGCACCCGGGGGGACTCCTACAATGAGCAGTTCTTC. It codes for CASTRGDSYNEQFF.

The gene calls are TRBV12-3 or TRBV12-4 and TRBJ2-2; the D is unclear. The length of the CDR3 is 13 residues. V was pared by 3 bases and J by 4 bases, with 6 bases between. Written as DNA, the CDR3 is TGTGCCAGCAGTTTTTGGACCACCGGGGAGCTGTTTTTT. Protein product: CASSFWTTGELFF.

The chain recombines TRBV12-3 or TRBV12-4 with TRBJ1-4; D not resolved. CDR3 length: 14 amino acids. The germline V and J ends were trimmed by 3 bases and 8 bases, with 13 bases remaining between them. This CDR3 is CASSLYGSYEKLFF. DNA for the CDR3: TGTGCCAGCAGTTTGTATGGATCCTACGAAAAACTGTTTTTT.

The chain employs TRBV4-2 and TRBJ2-7; perhaps TRBD1 as D (6 bases). CDR3 size: 15 residues. Per the germline V gene, CDR1 is LGHNA and CDR2 is YNFKEQ. The V end lost 0 bases, the J end lost 6 bases, and 15 bases lay between the germline ends. The DNA of the CDR3 is TGTGCCAGCAGCCAAGATGCACAGGGACGTGGCGAGCAGTACTTC. Protein product: CASSQDAQGRGEQYF.

The chain uses TRBV7-9 and TRBJ2-3; D gene uncertain. Trimming took off 1 base at V and 0 bases at J, with 11 bases between the two ends. The CDR3 length is 16 residues. The V gene's germline CDR1 is SEHNR and CDR2 FQNEAQ (reference sequence). The CDR3 sequence: CASSLGPAESTDTQYF. CDR3 bases: TGTGCCAGCAGCTTAGGGCCGGCGGAGAGCACAGATACGCAGTATTTT. Complete variable domain (other parts from reference TRBV7-9 and TRBJ2-3): DTGVSQNPRHKITKRGQNVTFRCDPISEHNRLYWYRQTLGQGPEFLTYFQNEAQLEKSRLLSDRFSAERPKGSFSTLEIQRTEQGDSAMYLCASSLGPAESTDTQYFGPGTRLTVL.

This chain uses TRBV27 with TRBJ2-3, with TRBD1 matching 10 bases. The CDR3 loop spans 16 amino acids. The germline V gene has CDR1 MNHEY and CDR2 SMNVEV (reference sequence). With V trimmed by 5 bases and J by 4 bases, 9 bases remained unmatched. For the CDR3, the DNA is TGTGCCAGCAGTACACCGGGACAGGGGAGGGCAGATACGCAGTATTTT. This gives the protein CASSTPGQGRADTQYF.